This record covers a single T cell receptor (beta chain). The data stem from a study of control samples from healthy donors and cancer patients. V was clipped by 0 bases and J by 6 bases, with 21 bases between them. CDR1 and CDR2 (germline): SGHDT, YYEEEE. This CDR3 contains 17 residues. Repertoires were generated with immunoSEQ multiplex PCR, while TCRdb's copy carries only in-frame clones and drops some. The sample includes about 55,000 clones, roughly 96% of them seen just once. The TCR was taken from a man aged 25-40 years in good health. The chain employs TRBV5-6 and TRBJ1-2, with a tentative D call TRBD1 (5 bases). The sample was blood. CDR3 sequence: CASSLVGGRERGNGYTF. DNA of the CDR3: TGTGCCAGCAGCTTGGTCGGTGGAAGGGAACGGGGGAATGGCTACACCTTC.